The text below deals with one T cell receptor beta chain. There is no known antigen for this receptor. No base qualities exist here, and no much larger clone lies one base off it. In total, about 650 healthy bone marrow donors made up the cohort. All cohort members were sampled while nominally healthy, although unrecorded immune exposures were likely present. The donor tested CMV seronegative and was one of the 352 seronegative cohort members. Every donor gave a peripheral blood sample, and the peripheral blood mononuclear cells from that sample were used for TCR beta sequencing. The Qiagen DNeasy Blood Extraction Kit was used to extract genomic DNA from the blood cell samples. The library was obtained by the immunoSEQ multiplex PCR assay. The multiplex PCR relied on a mix of 60 forward primers for TCR Vbeta segments and 13 reverse primers for TCR Jbeta segments. The CDR3 region of rearranged TCR beta genes was amplified from genomic DNA by a multiplex PCR assay. The amplified TCR beta libraries were sequenced on the Illumina HiSeq System as 87-base-pair reads. The paper's processing steps were these. In a later analysis, around 80 million unique TCR beta chains were counted across the 500 to 700 repertoires, and roughly 9.9 million of these chains were shared by at least two donors. To remove PCR and sequencing errors, raw reads were error-corrected and collapsed into unique sequences using a nearest-neighbor algorithm that merged closely related sequences. CDR3 sequences were aligned to IMGT reference sequences to assign V, D and J gene segments. Each retained sequence needed at least a six-nucleotide match to both a V gene segment and a J gene segment. Rearrangements were called productive when the CDR3 lacked stop codons and stayed in frame with V and J; all others were non-productive. CDR3 was defined according to IMGT convention as the region running from the second conserved V-encoded cysteine to the conserved J-encoded phenylalanine. The earlier analysis of some 550 of the donors excluded any sequence lacking an unambiguous match to a single V gene segment. An earlier analysis of a few hundred of the donors called V segments functional above 56.7% productive rearrangements and segregating when the between-donor standard deviation exceeded 5%. A statistical classification framework was built for diagnosing cytomegalovirus status from the catalog of TCR beta chain sequences. V and J gene assignment, in a later analysis, came from comparing TCR nucleotide sequences with IMGT/GENE-DB human TR gene sequences. Using the TCRdist pipeline, a later analysis assigned CDR3 sequences along with most-parsimonious VDJ recombination scenarios. In a later analysis, each TCR beta chain was defined by its CDR3 amino acid sequence together with its V-gene family, and reads lacking a unique V-gene family were excluded. A later analysis removed 500 to 650 highly shared, low-generation-probability nucleotide sequences to deal with suspected cross-contamination and a sequencing artifact. For each public chain, a later analysis derived a clonal expansion index from normalized ranks of inferred template counts within each repertoire. In a later analysis, generation probabilities were computed using a VDJ recombination model fitted to out-of-frame rearrangements, and the results were checked against IGoR. A later analysis scored TCR-TCR, TCR-HLA and TCR-CMV co-occurrence with hypergeometric tests, applying a repertoire-size bias correction to TCR pairs. In a later analysis, false discovery rates were estimated by permuting HLA or CMV assignments 20 times. In a later analysis, co-occurring TCRs were grouped using DBSCAN, with TCRdist sequence similarity added in when clustering inside HLA-allele-positive subsets. Repertoires with fewer than 30,000 or more than 120,000 public chains were left out of co-occurrence clustering, as were four to six repertoires with anomalous nucleotide sharing. TCRdb re-hosts the immuneACCESS table, in-frame sequences only. Its copies lack some clones; in the studies checked, an unresolved V gene accounts for under half of them, and the cause for the rest is not known. V, J and clone size derive from that table, while D and trimming were established from the DNA sequence. The sample table lists under 200,000 clones, under 85% of them with a count of one. The top ten hold around 1.5% of the sample.

The CDR3 runs 15 amino acids, cysteine and phenylalanine included. Only the CDR3 DNA stays, 45 bases, in frame from base 1. The data originate from a study of cytomegalovirus exposure and HLA in healthy donors (dated by TCRdb to the late 2010s). About the investigation overall: An earlier analysis of several hundred of the donors reported more than 250 Gb of sequence data and roughly 100 million unique TCR beta sequences from roughly 180 million T cells. An early release that covered some 640 HLA-typed donors contained around 300 gigabases of sequencing data and around 85 million unique TCR sequences. Of the roughly 400 genotyped donors, 75% to 85% were placed in the genetic ancestry cluster associated with self-reported Caucasian donors. The study aimed to test whether cataloging public T cell receptors could reveal signatures of past pathogen exposure. The study used immunosequencing to profile the T cell repertoires of under 700 subjects and linked those repertoires to cytomegalovirus serostatus. Besides the first cohort of 550 to 750 subjects, a separate validation cohort made up of 120 or so different subjects was used. To predict cytomegalovirus infection status, the study brought together high-throughput TCR immunosequencing, statistical association of individual TCRs with disease status, and machine learning. A later analysis re-examined previously published TCR beta repertoires from more than 600 donors and added high-resolution HLA genotyping to investigate patterns of TCR occurrence. In the later analysis, no new phenotypic data were used to find candidate immune exposures; instead, reliance was placed on TCR beta sequences and their occurrence across donors. In an earlier analysis of several hundred of the donors, high-throughput TCR beta sequencing was used to judge whether each TCR beta V gene segment behaved as functional or pseudogenic. Donor age, sex, ethnicity and CMV serostatus were collected together with the repertoire data. A later genetic analysis used genome-wide SNP genotypes for about 65% of the 666 donors, treating that subset as a discovery cohort. Every repertoire in the discovery cohort had been generated on one and the same sequencing platform. HLA typing included class I and class II loci at four-digit resolution. Typing coverage varied by locus: about 620-630 donors for A, B, C, DRB1 and DQB1; under 550 for DQA1; approximately 570 for DPA1; approximately 470 for DPB1. Roughly five DR-DQ haplotypes were handled as single units for association and clustering because linkage in the cohort was strong. Among 350 to 400 genotyped donors of the cohort, an average of about 240,000 unique TCR beta nucleotide sequences were sequenced per donor, roughly 20% of them non-productive. What the research found in general, with its limitations: It was suggested by the authors that the approach could potentially be generalized to other disease states and immunological phenotypes. CMV serostatus was the only immune exposure information available for the cohort. In the study, roughly 160 TCR beta chains were listed as associated with cytomegalovirus. Because some donors lacked HLA typing at each locus, the association tests relied only on the typed subset. The cohort was sequenced for TCR beta chains only, and without alpha or paired-chain data the features that could be detected were limited. While some public TCRs were present in many individuals, most TCR sequences turned up only very rarely across donors. Roughly uniform sequencing depth across donors was assumed in presence/absence analyses, although this assumption may not hold. Seventeen rarely observed V segments, including chromosome 9 orphons, were excluded from the earlier analysis of some 590 of the donors because counts were too low. Because the 87-base-pair reads could not distinguish some IMGT-functional V segments, including TRBV6-2 and TRBV6-3, those segments were excluded. In a later genetic analysis, a missense DCLRE1C variant was associated with V-gene and J-gene trimming of TCR beta chains, and the association was replicated in an independent cohort. A further reported finding was that TCR beta sequences accurately predicted the HLA-A and HLA-B alleles for most subjects in the first cohort. In vitro tests confirmed that a few of the cytomegalovirus-associated TCR beta chains recognize cytomegalovirus antigens. A later analysis found that TCR association rates varied across HLA loci, with DRB1 alleles showing the most associated TCRs and HLA-C alleles the fewest. Correlated functional status among segregating V segments might be attributable to linkage disequilibrium, but an unknown experimental factor could not be ruled out. In both the original and validation cohorts, the classifier was reported to diagnose cytomegalovirus status with high specificity and sensitivity. Compared with equally common non-associated chains, HLA-associated TCR beta chains in a later analysis were more clonally expanded and had lower generation probabilities. In an earlier analysis of about 600 of the donors, most TCR beta V segments appeared in productive rearrangements about 90% or about 30% of the time, broadly matching IMGT annotations. In a later analysis, most CMV-associated TCR beta chains were found to appear HLA-restricted, with HLA associations seemingly driven largely by CMV exposure. According to a later analysis, parvovirus B19, influenza, CMV and Epstein-Barr virus appeared linked to several top co-occurrence clusters. Strong co-occurrence of HLA alleles, especially DR and DQ, made assigning TCR associations to individual alleles difficult. In a later genetic analysis, fewer N-insertions in productive TCRs were reported among donors in an Asian-associated ancestry cluster than the roughly 700-donor mean. A later analysis associated 17,000 or so TCR beta sequences with specific HLA alleles at a false discovery rate of 0.05. The sequencing pipeline was judged likely to have produced a cluster of highly shared sequence variants as a technical artifact.

The sequence came from a woman aged 25 to 39 in good health and CMV-seronegative. The receptor chain draws on TRBV12-2 and TRBJ1-6; the tabulated D call, TRBD1, remains unverified against the DNA. TRBV12-2 is termed a pseudogene. Source material: PBMCs. Read as DNA, the sequence is TGTGCAAGTCGCCAAGGACAGCGTTATAATTCACCCCTCCACTTT. It encodes CASRQGQRYNSPLHF.